The next 9 T cell receptor beta chains were all read from a single sample in a study of blood T cells in healthy people across ages. A second PCR of 7 to 11 cycles used a sample-barcoded 5' primer and a J-beta primer mix. TCRdb re-called the 5' RACE reads through MiXCR, storing one row per CDR3 protein. The table includes fewer than 1,000,000 distinct CDR3 sequences, more than 40% detected once. Sequencing was performed on blood. Source of these receptors: a man in his 60s in good health.

The J gene is TRBJ1-1, the V gene TRBV7-2; D is unresolved. The length of the CDR3 is 15 residues. Per the germline V gene, CDR1 is SGHTA and CDR2 is FQGNSA. V was clipped by 5 bases and J by 4 bases, with 17 bases between them. The CDR3 DNA reads as TGTGCCAGCAGCACCCCGGGGAGGCGCGGCACTGAAGCTTTCTTT. Translation: CASSTPGRRGTEAFF.

The V call is TRBV4-3, the J call TRBJ2-3; D is perhaps TRBD2 (5 bases). The CDR3 sequence is 17 residues long. Between the trimmed V and J ends, which lost 0 bases and 3 bases, there was a span of 16 bases. Germline V gene lookup returns CDR1 LGHNA and CDR2 YSLEER. The CDR3 here is CASSQESRVRKTDTQYF. The CDR3 region has the DNA TGCGCCAGCAGCCAAGAATCGAGGGTTAGGAAAACAGATACGCAGTATTTT.

In regard to this clonotype: A single base separates this from a much larger clone, so it may be a read error. The genes are TRBV4-1 and TRBJ2-2; 8 bases agree with TRBD2. The junction had 20 bases not matched to a gene; V was cut back by 0 bases and J by 8 bases. The length of the CDR3 is 20 residues. CDR1 MGHRA and CDR2 YSYEKL come from the germline V gene. CDR3 DNA: TGCGCCAGCAGCCAAGATAGTATCAAGGCGACTGGCGGGGGGATAGGGGAGCTGTTTTTT. Amino acid sequence: CASSQDSIKATGGGIGELFF.

V and J are TRBV6-5 and TRBJ2-5; TRBD2 matches 12 bases. The J segment lost 5 bases and the V segment lost 7 bases, leaving 2 bases of the junction unmatched. Germline-derived CDR1 and CDR2 are MNHEY and SVGAGI. The CDR3 consists of 13 residues. This chain's CDR3 is CASTLAGGETQYF. CDR3 DNA sequence: TGTGCCAGCACCCTAGCGGGGGGGGAGACCCAGTACTTC.

V usage is TRBV6-1 and J usage is TRBJ2-4; a possible D gene is TRBD2 (7 bases). CDR3 length equals 18 residues. Trimming left V 5 bases short and J 2 bases short, with 22 bases between. Germline CDR1 reads MNHNS; CDR2 reads SASEGT. The CDR3: CASSRRGAGNGSKNIQYF. CDR3 DNA: TGTGCCAGCAGTCGCCGGGGGGCAGGGAACGGGTCCAAAAACATTCAGTACTTC.

This chain uses TRBV5-8 with TRBJ2-4; D remains unclear. The J call may be in error: the DNA end matches TRBJ2-5 better. Germline loops: CDR1 SGHTS, CDR2 YDEGEE. The CDR3 runs to 17 residues. The CDR3 sequence: CASSLGRTLYHQETQYF. For the CDR3, the DNA is TGTGCCAGCAGCTTGGGCAGGACCTTATACCACCAAGAGACCCAGTACTTC.

This chain connects TRBV7-2 to TRBJ1-6; 7 bases map to TRBD1. V was pared by 4 bases and J by 1 base, with 7 bases of the junction left unmatched. The CDR3 is made up of 17 amino acids. From germline, CDR1 is SGHTA and CDR2 FQGNSA. The CDR3 coding sequence is TGTGCCAGCAGCTCGACAGGGAAAGCGTCCTATAATTCACCCCTCCACTTT. This encodes CASSSTGKASYNSPLHF.

This clonotype was detected ten times or more. The rearrangement joins TRBV20-1 to TRBJ1-4, with D tentatively TRBD1 (6 bases). Germline V gene sequence: CDR1 DFQATT, CDR2 SNEGSKA (reference sequence). Trimming left V 0 bases short and J 2 bases short, with 16 bases between. The CDR3 is 17 amino acids. The CDR3 region is CSARDVTGRLTNEKLFF. As DNA, the CDR3 is TGCAGTGCTAGAGATGTTACAGGGAGGTTGACTAATGAAAAACTGTTTTTT.

The chain links TRBV7-3 to TRBJ2-5, with 7 bases lining up with TRBD1. The CDR3 loop spans 15 amino acids. V lost 5 bases and J lost 5; bases outside the gene matches: 11. The V gene's germline CDR1 is SGHTA and CDR2 FQGTGA. CDR3 coding DNA: TGTGCCAGCAGCCTCCCGTCCAGGGGACAGGAGACCCAGTACTTC. This translates into CASSLPSRGQETQYF.